The clone carrying this T cell receptor (beta chain) was detected a few times. Its target is unknown. This specimen belongs to a study of blood T cells in healthy people across ages. V trimming: 1 base; J trimming: 5 bases; junction bases outside the gene matches: 6. This CDR3 is 16 amino acids long. Germline lookup yields CDR1 LGHDT and CDR2 YNNKEL (reference sequence). Through a sample-barcoded 5' primer and a J-beta primer mix, a second PCR was run for roughly 6 to 12 cycles. TCRdb fed the 5' RACE reads into MiXCR, producing one record per CDR3 protein. Seen here are approximately 690,000 distinct CDR3 sequences, roughly two fifths observed once, and the top ten hold 25% to 30%. Whole-study findings and limits: Researchers deemed the diversity estimates from one million T cells underestimates. Higher diversity, along with more naive CD4+ cells, distinguished long-lived donors from aged donors.

This chain connects TRBV3-1 to TRBJ2-1; 9 bases align to TRBD2. This sequence originates from an elderly man in good health. Sequencing was carried out using blood. This CDR3 reads CASSQVRSGGHNEQFF. The CDR3 bases are TGTGCCAGCAGCCAAGTGCGTAGCGGGGGCCACAATGAGCAGTTCTTC.